This T cell receptor (beta chain) was captured in a study of spatial heterogeneity in lung cancer. Points from the study as a whole: In tumors, expanded intratumoral alpha and beta TCR counts tracked mutation counts.

By share, this clonotype ranks as medium-sized (0.01 to 0.1%). The antigen is unknown. The size of this beta chain means little, since it is a stray read in a library made for alpha chains. The CDR3 extends over 16 amino acids. V dropped 3 bases and J dropped 3; count of bases not matched to a gene: 9. Germline V gives CDR1 GTSNPN, CDR2 SVGIG (reference sequence). MiXCR, applied by TCRdb to the 5' RACE reads, yields one record per CDR3 protein. There are some 6,000 distinct CDR3 sequences in the sample; about 15% occur only once, and around 11% lies in the top ten. The sample's time point: sample taken at primary tumor resection. From tumor, nontumor lung or frozen PBMC, whole RNA was taken unsorted for sequencing.

This specimen consisted of lung tumor tissue, obtained at surgery. This TCR was recovered from a male donor with early-stage non-small cell lung cancer. The rearrangement joins TRBV30 to TRBJ2-1; TRBD2 agrees at 9 bases. CDR3: CAWRVLAGIYYNEQFF. DNA for the CDR3: TGTGCCTGGAGGGTACTAGCGGGCATATACTACAATGAGCAGTTCTTC. Full variable domain (remainder filled in from reference TRBV30 and TRBJ2-1): SQTIHQWPATLVQPVGSPLSLECTVEGTSNPNLYWYRQAAGRGLQLLFYSVGIGQISSEVPQNLSASRPQDRQFILSSKKLLLSDSGFYLCAWRVLAGIYYNEQFFGPGTRLTVL.